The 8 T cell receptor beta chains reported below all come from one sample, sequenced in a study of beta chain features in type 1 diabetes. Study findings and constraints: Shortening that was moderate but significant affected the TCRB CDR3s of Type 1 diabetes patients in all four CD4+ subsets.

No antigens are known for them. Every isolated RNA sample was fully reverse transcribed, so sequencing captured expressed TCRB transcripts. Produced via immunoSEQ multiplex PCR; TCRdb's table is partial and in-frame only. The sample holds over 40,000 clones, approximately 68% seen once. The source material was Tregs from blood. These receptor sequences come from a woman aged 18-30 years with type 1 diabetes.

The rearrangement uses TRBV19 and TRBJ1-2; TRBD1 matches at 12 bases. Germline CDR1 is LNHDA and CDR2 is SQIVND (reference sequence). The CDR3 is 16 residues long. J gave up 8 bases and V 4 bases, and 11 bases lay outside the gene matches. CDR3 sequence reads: CASSTPGQGAWGGYTF. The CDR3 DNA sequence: TGTGCCAGTAGTACACCGGGACAGGGGGCTTGGGGGGGCTACACCTTC.

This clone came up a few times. The CDR3 DNA sequence: TGTGCCAGCAGTCCCCTAGCGGGGGGCTACAATGAGCAGTTCTTC. Encoded protein: CASSPLAGGYNEQFF. The chain combines TRBV28 with TRBJ2-1; 11 positions agree with TRBD2. The V gene end was trimmed by 5 bases and the J gene end by 3 bases; junction bases not matched to a gene: 3. This CDR3 region has 15 residues. The germline V gene encodes CDR1 MDHEN and CDR2 SYDVKM. Supplemented by reference TRBV28 and TRBJ2-1, the full variable domain reads DVKVTQSSRYLVKRTGEKVFLECVQDMDHENMFWYRQDPGLGLRLIYFSYDVKMKEKGDIPEGYSVSREKKERFSLILESASTNQTSMYLCASSPLAGGYNEQFFGPGTRLTVL.

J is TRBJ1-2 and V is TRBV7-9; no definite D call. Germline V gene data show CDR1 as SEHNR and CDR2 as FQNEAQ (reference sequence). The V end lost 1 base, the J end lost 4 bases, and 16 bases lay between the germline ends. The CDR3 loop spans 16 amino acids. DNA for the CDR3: TGTGCCAGCAGCTTAGTCCAGGCGAGACGCGTCTATGGCTACACCTTC. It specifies CASSLVQARRVYGYTF. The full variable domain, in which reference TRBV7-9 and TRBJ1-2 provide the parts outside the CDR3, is DTGVSQNPRHKITKRGQNVTFRCDPISEHNRLYWYRQTLGQGPEFLTYFQNEAQLEKSRLLSDRFSAERPKGSFSTLEIQRTEQGDSAMYLCASSLVQARRVYGYTFGSGTRLTVV.

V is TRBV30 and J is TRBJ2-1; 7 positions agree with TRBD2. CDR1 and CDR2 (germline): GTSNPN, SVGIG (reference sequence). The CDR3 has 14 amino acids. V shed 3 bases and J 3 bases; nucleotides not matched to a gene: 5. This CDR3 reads CAWRPSGVYNEQFF. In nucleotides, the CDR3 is TGTGCCTGGAGACCTAGCGGAGTCTACAATGAGCAGTTCTTC.

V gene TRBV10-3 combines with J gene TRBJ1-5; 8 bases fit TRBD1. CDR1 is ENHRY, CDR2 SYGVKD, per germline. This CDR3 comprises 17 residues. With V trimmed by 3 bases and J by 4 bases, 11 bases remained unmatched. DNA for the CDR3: TGTGCCATCAGTGATCTCGACGGACAGGGAGTTAATCAGCCCCAGCATTTT. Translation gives CAISDLDGQGVNQPQHF.

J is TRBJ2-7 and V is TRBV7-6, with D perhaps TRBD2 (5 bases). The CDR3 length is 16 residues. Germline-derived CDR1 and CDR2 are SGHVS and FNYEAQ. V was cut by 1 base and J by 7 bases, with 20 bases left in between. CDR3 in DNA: TGTGCCAGCAGCTTAGGAGGGCGGGCAGGCCGGCGAGAGCAGTACTTC. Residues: CASSLGGRAGRREQYF.

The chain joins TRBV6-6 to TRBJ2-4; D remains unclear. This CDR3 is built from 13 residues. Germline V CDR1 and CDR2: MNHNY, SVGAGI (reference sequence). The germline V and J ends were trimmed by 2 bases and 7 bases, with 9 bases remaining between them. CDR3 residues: CASSYGVPNIQYF. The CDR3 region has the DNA TGTGCCAGCAGTTACGGAGTTCCTAACATTCAGTACTTC.

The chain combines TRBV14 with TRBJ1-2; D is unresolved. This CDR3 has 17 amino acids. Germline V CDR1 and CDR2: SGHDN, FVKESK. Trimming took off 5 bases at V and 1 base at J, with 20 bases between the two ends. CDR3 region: CASSAIRATESNYGYTF. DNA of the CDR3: TGTGCCAGCAGCGCAATTCGCGCGACGGAGAGTAACTATGGCTACACCTTC.